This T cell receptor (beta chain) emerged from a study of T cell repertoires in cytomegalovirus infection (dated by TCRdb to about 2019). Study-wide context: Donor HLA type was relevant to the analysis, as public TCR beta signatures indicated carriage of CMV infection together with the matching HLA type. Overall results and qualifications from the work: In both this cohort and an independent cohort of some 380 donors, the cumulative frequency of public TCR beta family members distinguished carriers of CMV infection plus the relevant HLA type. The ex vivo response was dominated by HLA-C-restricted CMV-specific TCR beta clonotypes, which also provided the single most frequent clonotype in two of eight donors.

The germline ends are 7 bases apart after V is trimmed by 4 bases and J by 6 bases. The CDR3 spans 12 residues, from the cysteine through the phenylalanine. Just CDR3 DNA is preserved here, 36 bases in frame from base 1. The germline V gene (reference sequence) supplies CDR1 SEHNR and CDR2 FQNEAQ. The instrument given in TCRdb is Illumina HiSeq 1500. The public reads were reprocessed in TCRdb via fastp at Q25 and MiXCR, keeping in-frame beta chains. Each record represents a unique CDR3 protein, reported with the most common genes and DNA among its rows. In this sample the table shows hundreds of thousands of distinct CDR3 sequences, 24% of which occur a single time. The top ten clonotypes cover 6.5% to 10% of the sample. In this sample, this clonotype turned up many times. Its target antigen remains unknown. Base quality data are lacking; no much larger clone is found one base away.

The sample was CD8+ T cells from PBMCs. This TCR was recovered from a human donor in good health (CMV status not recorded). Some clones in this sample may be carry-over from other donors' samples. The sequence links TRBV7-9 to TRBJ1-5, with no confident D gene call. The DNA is TGTGCCAGCAGCTCGGGAGGTCAGCCCCAGCATTTT. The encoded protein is CASSSGGQPQHF.